The sample holds a few counts of the clone carrying this T cell receptor (beta chain). As yet, its antigen is unknown. The data were obtained in a study of Graves' ophthalmopathy and Graves' hyperthyroidism. General study results and limits: Most thyroid-expanded clonotypes exceeding 0.001 frequency were also found in blood. With 70.59% sensitivity and approximately 72% specificity, the model predicted ophthalmopathy progression.

The TCR beta CDR3 regions underwent amplification from RNA transcripts. The first round was an RT-PCR with HTBI primers, and the second round was a multiplex PCR. TCRdb re-analysed the multiplex PCR reads in MiXCR, keeping a single row per CDR3 protein. The top ten hold approximately 7% of the sample, which has about 390,000 distinct CDR3 sequences, roughly 15% seen once. The TCR originated in a woman aged 18-29 years with stable Graves' hyperthyroidism. The sequencing input was peripheral blood.

The CDR3: CATSRLAGNIQYF. Here the CDR3 DNA reads TGTGCCACCAGCAGACTAGCCGGCAACATTCAGTACTTC. V is TRBV15 and J is TRBJ2-4, with D possibly matching TRBD2 (5 bases). CDR3 length: 13 amino acids. Trimming removed 2 bases from V and 7 bases from J, with 9 bases in between. Germline loops: CDR1 LNHNV, CDR2 YYDKDF (reference sequence).